This T cell receptor beta chain was captured by sequencing in a study of cytomegalovirus exposure and HLA in healthy donors. The study, taken as a whole, reports: The only immune exposure information that was available was CMV serostatus.

The table lists this clone with a few counts. Its antigen is undetermined. The V and J ends lost 1 base and 8 bases respectively, with 11 bases between them. Germline loops: CDR1 LNHDA, CDR2 SQIVND (reference sequence). The CDR3 loop spans 13 amino acids. With 60 Vbeta and 13 Jbeta primers, the PCR was carried out. Assay: immunoSEQ multiplex PCR; the TCRdb copy retains only in-frame clones and omits some. The profile shows 90,000 to 120,000 clones, about three quarters of them singletons. This clonotype originated in a female donor in good health and CMV-seropositive. This rearrangement joins TRBV19 to TRBJ2-5, with TRBD1 as a possible D gene (6 bases). Sequences were obtained from PBMCs. DNA for the CDR3: TGTGCCAGTAGTATAGCAGGGGAAGCTACCCAGTACTTC. Its translation: CASSIAGEATQYF.